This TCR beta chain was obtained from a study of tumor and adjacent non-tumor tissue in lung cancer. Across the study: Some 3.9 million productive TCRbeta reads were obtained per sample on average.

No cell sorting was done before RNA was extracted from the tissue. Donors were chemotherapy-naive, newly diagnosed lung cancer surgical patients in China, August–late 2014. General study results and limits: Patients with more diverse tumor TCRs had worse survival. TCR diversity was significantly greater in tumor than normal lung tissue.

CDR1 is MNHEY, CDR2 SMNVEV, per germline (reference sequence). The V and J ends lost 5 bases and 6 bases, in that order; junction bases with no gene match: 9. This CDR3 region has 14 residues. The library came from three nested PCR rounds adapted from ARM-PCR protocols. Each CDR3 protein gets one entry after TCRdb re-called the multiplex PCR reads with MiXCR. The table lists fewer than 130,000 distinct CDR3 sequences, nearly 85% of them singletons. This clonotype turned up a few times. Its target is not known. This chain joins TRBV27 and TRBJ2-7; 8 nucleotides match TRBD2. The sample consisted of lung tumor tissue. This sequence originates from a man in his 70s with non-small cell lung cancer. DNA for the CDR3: TGTGCCAGCAGTGCCCCGGGACTAGGTCGCGAGCAGTACTTC. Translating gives CASSAPGLGREQYF.